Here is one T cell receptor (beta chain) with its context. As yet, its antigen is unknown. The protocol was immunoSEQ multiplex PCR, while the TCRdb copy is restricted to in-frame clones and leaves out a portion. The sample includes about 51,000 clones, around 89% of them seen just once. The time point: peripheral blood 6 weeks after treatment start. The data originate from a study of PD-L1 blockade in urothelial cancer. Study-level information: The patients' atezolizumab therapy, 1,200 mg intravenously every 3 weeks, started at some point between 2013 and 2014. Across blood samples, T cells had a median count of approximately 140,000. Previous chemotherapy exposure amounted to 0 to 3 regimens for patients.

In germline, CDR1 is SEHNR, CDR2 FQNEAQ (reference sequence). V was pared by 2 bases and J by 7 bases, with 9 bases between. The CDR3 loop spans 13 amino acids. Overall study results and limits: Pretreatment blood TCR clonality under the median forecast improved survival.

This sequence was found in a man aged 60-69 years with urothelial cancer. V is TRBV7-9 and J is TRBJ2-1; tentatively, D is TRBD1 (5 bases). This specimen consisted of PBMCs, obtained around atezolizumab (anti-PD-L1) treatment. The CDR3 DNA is TGTGCCAGCAGCTTACCAGGGCGTAATGAGCAGTTCTTC. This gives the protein CASSLPGRNEQFF.